The T cell receptor beta chain described here comes from a study of T cell changes during pregnancy in multiple sclerosis. Deletions cut 4 bases from V and 7 bases from J, with 20 bases between. The V gene's germline CDR1 is MDHEN and CDR2 SYDVKM. This CDR3 spans 15 amino acids. Sequencing used immunoSEQ multiplex PCR; TCRdb keeps in-frame clones, though not all of them. The sample holds about 77,000 clones, approximately 90% seen once. The sequencing here drew on peripheral blood, taken before pregnancy. This chain links TRBV28 with TRBJ2-7, with D maybe TRBD2 (6 bases). The source is a female donor with multiple sclerosis, enrolled in a pregnancy study. As DNA, the CDR3 is TGTGCCAGCAGTTCCCTTTACGGGACTCCAGGAGAGCAGTACTTC. This codes for CASSSLYGTPGEQYF.